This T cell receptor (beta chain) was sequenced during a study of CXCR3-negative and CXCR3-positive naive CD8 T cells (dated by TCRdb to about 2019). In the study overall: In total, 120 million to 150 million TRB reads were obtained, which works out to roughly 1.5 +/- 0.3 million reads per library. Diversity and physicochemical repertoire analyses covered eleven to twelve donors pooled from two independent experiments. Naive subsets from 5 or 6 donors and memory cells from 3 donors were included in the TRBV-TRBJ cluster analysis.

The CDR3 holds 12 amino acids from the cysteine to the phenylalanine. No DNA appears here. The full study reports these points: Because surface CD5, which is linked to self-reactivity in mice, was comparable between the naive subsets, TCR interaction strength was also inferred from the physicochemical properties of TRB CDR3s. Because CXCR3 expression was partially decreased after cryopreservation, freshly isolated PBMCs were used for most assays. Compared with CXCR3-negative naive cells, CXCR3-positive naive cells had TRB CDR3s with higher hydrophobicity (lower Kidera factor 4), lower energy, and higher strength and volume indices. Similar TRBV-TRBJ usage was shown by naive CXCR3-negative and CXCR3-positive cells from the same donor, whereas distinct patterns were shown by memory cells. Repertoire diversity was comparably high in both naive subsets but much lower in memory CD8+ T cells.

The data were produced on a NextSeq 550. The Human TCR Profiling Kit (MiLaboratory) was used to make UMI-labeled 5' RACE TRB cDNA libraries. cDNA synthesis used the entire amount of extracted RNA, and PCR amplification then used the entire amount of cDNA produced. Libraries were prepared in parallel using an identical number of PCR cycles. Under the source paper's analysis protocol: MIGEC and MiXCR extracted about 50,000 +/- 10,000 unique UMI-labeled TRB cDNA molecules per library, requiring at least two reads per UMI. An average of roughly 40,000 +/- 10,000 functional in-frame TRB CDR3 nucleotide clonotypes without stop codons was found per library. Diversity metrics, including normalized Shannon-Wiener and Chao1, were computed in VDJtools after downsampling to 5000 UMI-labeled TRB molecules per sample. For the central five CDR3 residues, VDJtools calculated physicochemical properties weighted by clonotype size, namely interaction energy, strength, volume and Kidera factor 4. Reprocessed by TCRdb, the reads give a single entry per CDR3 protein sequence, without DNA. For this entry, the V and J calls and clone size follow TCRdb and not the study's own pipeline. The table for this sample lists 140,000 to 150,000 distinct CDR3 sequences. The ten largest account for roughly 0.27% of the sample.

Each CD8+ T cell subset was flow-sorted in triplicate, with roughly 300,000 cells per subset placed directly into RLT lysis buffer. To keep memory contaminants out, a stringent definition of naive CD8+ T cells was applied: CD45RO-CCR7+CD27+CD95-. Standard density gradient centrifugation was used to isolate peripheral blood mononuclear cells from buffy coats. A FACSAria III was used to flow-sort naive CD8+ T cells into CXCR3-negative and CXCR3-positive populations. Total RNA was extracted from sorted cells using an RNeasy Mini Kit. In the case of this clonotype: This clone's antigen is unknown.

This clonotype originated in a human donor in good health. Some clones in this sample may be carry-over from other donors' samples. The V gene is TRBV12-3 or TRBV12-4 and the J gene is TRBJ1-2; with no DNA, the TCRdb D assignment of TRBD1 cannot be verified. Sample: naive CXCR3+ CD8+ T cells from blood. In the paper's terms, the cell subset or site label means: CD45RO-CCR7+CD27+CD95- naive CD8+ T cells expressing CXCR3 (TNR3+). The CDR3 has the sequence CASRDRFYGYTF.